These T cell receptor beta chains were read from a single sample in a study of HIV-infected patients and healthy controls. Via MiXCR, TCRdb re-called the 5' RACE reads, giving one row per CDR3 protein. The sample contains over 15,000 distinct CDR3 sequences, less than 20% of which appear only once. The sample comprised CD8+ T cells from blood. These receptors all come from a human donor in good health. CDR3s include the opening cysteine and the closing phenylalanine or tryptophan. Each record gives: D gene, clone size, J gene, V gene, CDR3 DNA, CDR3 protein. The D gene is left open where the match is weak. Clone size is shown for a subset of rows, as once, few, many or a class of expanded clone.

>TRBD2|few|TRBJ2-1|TRBV5-5
TGTGCCAGCAGCGCCCCCGGGACTAGCAGCTACAATGAGCAGTTCTTC
CASSAPGTSSYNEQFF
>NA|many|TRBJ2-7|TRBV7-9
TGTGCCAGCAGCCCAGGTCCCTACGAGCAGTACTTC
CASSPGPYEQYF
>NA|NA|TRBJ2-4|TRBV20-1
TGCAGTGCTAGAGATCTGGAAAGTGAAGCCAAAAACATTCAGTACTTC
CSARDLESEAKNIQYF
>NA|NA|TRBJ2-1|TRBV4-3
TGCGCCAGCAGCCAAGATCGTGGGGTGGTGCACAATGAGCAGTTCTTC
CASSQDRGVVHNEQFF
>TRBD1|NA|TRBJ1-2|TRBV7-9
TGTGCCAGCAGCTATGCCGGGACAGGGAATGGCTACACCTTC
CASSYAGTGNGYTF
>TRBD1|many|TRBJ2-2|TRBV6-5
TGTGCCAGCAGTTACCTTGGGACAGGGGGGACCGGGGAGCTGTTTTTT
CASSYLGTGGTGELFF
>NA|few|TRBJ1-2|TRBV13
TGTGCCAGCAGCTTAGTTGTAGAGCGTTCCCTGGGCTACACCTTC
CASSLVVERSLGYTF
>TRBD2|few|TRBJ2-1|TRBV6-2/TRBV6-3
TGTGCCAGCAGCAAGAAACTAGCGGGAGTAACCCATGAGCAGTTCTTC
CASSKKLAGVTHEQFF
>TRBD2|many|TRBJ2-7|TRBV7-9
TGTGCCAGCAGCCCCCCGGGGGGGAAGGAGTCCTACGAGCAGTACTTC
CASSPPGGKESYEQYF
>TRBD1|NA|TRBJ1-4|TRBV7-3
TGTGCCAGCAGCTTAATGACAGGGGGCGATGAAAAACTGTTTTTT
CASSLMTGGDEKLFF
>TRBD1|NA|TRBJ1-4|TRBV12-3/TRBV12-4
TGTGCCAGCCGACAGGGAACTAATGAAAAACTGTTTTTT
CASRQGTNEKLFF
>NA|many|TRBJ1-1|TRBV20-1
TGCAGTGCTGACACCCGGGACAACACATACACTGAAGCTTTCTTT
CSADTRDNTYTEAFF
>NA|NA|TRBJ2-7|TRBV21-1
TGTGCCAGCGGCCCCCGAGGGCAGTACTACGAGCAGTACTTC
CASGPRGQYYEQYF
>NA|few|TRBJ1-5|TRBV7-2
TGTGCCAGCAGCTTAGGGCCGGGGGAAACGAAGCCCCAGCATTTT
CASSLGPGETKPQHF
>NA|many|TRBJ2-3|TRBV14
TGTGCCAGCAGCCGTGAGTGGGTTTACGATACGCAGTATTTT
CASSREWVYDTQYF
>NA|many|TRBJ1-1|TRBV15
TGTGCCACCAGCCCTAACCTGACCCGAGCGAACACTGAAGCTTTCTTT
CATSPNLTRANTEAFF
>TRBD1|few|TRBJ2-7|TRBV7-6
TGTGCCAGCAGCTTATCAGACCCGGGACAGGGGTTCTACGAGCAGTACTTC
CASSLSDPGQGFYEQYF
>TRBD1|many|TRBJ2-3|TRBV29-1
TGCAGCGTTGACAGGGGGTATGTGGATACGCAGTATTTT
CSVDRGYVDTQYF
>TRBD1|many|TRBJ1-4|TRBV3-1
TGTGCCAGCAGCTACCCGGGACAGGGCTCTGAAAAACTGTTTTTT
CASSYPGQGSEKLFF
>TRBD1|many|TRBJ2-7|TRBV7-8
TGTGCCAGCAGCTCACTCGGGACAGGGAAATACGAGCAGTACTTC
CASSSLGTGKYEQYF
>NA|many|TRBJ1-2|TRBV7-9
TGTGCCAGCAGCTCAGGACAGCGAACTAACTATGGCTACACCTTC
CASSSGQRTNYGYTF
>TRBD2|few|TRBJ2-1|TRBV12-3/TRBV12-4
TGTGCCAGCAGGCGGACTAGCGCCAATGAGCAGTTCTTC
CASRRTSANEQFF
>NA|NA|TRBJ2-3|TRBV19
TGTGCCACCCAGTGGGGGGTTGGCACAGATACGCAGTATTTT
CATQWGVGTDTQYF
>TRBD1|many|TRBJ2-2|TRBV7-3
TGTGCCTGCCGGGACAGTAACACCGGGGAGCTGTTTTTT
CACRDSNTGELFF
>NA|few|TRBJ2-6|TRBV7-9
TGTGCCAGCAGCCCTAATTTGGCTGGGGCCAACGTCCTGACTTTC
CASSPNLAGANVLTF
>NA|medium-sized|TRBJ2-1|TRBV19
TGTGCCAGTAGTCCCCTATCCCCCGGACACAGACCCTACAATGAGCAGTTCTTC
CASSPLSPGHRPYNEQFF
>NA|many|TRBJ2-7|TRBV7-9
TGTGCCAGCACCCAAGGACCATGGGGGTACGAGCAGTACTTC
CASTQGPWGYEQYF
>NA|NA|TRBJ2-2|TRBV7-9
TGTGCCAGCAGCCTGATCCTTAGTGCCGGGGAGCTGTTTTTT
CASSLILSAGELFF
>NA|many|TRBJ1-2|TRBV7-9
TGTGCCAGCAGCTTGGGGAGTAATGGCTACACCTTC
CASSLGSNGYTF
>TRBD1|NA|TRBJ2-3|TRBV19
TGTGCCAGTGGTTCAGGGGGTACAGATACGCAGTATTTT
CASGSGGTDTQYF
>NA|NA|TRBJ2-3|TRBV11-2
TGTGCCAGCAGCTCGAGGATGGAGTATACGCAGTATTTT
CASSSRMEYTQYF
>NA|many|TRBJ2-6|TRBV4-3
TGCGCCAGCAGCCAAGAACAACGGTCCTCTGGGGCCAACGTCCTGACTTTC
CASSQEQRSSGANVLTF
>NA|few|TRBJ1-6|TRBV4-3
TGCGCCAGCAGCCCGCGGGGCGGGGTACTTTCACCCCTCCACTTT
CASSPRGGVLSPLHF
>TRBD2|NA|TRBJ2-2|TRBV5-6
TGTGCCAGCAGCTTGGATGGGCTAGCGGGAGTGATGAACACCGGGGAGCTGTTTTTT
CASSLDGLAGVMNTGELFF
>TRBD2|few|TRBJ2-5|TRBV4-3
TGCGCCAGCAGCCAAGAAGCGAGCGGGGGGGTTGAGACCCAGTACTTC
CASSQEASGGVETQYF
>TRBD1|medium-sized|TRBJ2-5|TRBV28
TGTGCCAGCAGTTTAGTTCCGGGACAGGACGAAGAGACCCAGTACTTC
CASSLVPGQDEETQYF
>NA|many|TRBJ2-7|TRBV2
TGTGCCAGCAGTGAACGGGAGAGCCTCTGGGAGCAGTACTTC
CASSERESLWEQYF
>TRBD1|NA|TRBJ1-1|TRBV19
TGTGCCAGTAGTATAGGGACAGGGTGGGGCACTGAAGCTTTCTTT
CASSIGTGWGTEAFF
>TRBD2|many|TRBJ2-2|TRBV6-4
TGTGCCAGCAGTGTAGGACTAGCGGACACCGGGGAGCTGTTTTTT
CASSVGLADTGELFF
>NA|NA|TRBJ2-7|TRBV6-1
TGTGCCAGCAGTGAAAATTGGAGCCACGAGCAGTACTTC
CASSENWSHEQYF
>TRBD1|few|TRBJ1-2|TRBV20-1
TGCAGTGCTAGAGATAAGACCCAGGGGGATGTATCTGGCTACACCTTC
CSARDKTQGDVSGYTF
>NA|many|TRBJ1-3|TRBV9
TGTGCCAGCAGCGGTGAACGAAACACCATATATTTT
CASSGERNTIYF
>NA|many|TRBJ2-2|TRBV6-5
TGTGCCAGCACGCAGGTACAGCCCTCGTATAACACCGGGGAGCTGTTTTTT
CASTQVQPSYNTGELFF
>TRBD2|many|TRBJ2-1|TRBV6-2/TRBV6-3
TGTGCCAGCAGTACCGGACTAGCGGACTACAATGAGCAGTTCTTC
CASSTGLADYNEQFF
>TRBD1|many|TRBJ1-1|TRBV2
TGTGCCAGCAGGAAGACAGGGGTCAGGCGGAGTACTGAAGCTTTCTTT
CASRKTGVRRSTEAFF
>NA|many|TRBJ1-1|TRBV30
TGTGCCTGGAGTGTGGAGGGACTCACTGAAGCTTTCTTT
CAWSVEGLTEAFF
>NA|many|TRBJ2-1|TRBV9
TGTGCCAGCAGCGTAGCCCAGGTCGATGAGCAGTTCTTC
CASSVAQVDEQFF
>TRBD1|NA|TRBJ2-1|TRBV13
TGTGCCAGCAGCTTTCTGGGACAGGTATACAATGAGCAGTTCTTC
CASSFLGQVYNEQFF
>NA|NA|TRBJ1-4|TRBV13
TGTGCCAGCAGCCCAGGGACAACTAATGAAAAACTGTTTTTT
CASSPGTTNEKLFF
>NA|many|TRBJ2-2|TRBV7-9
TGTGCCAGCCTTATTAGTAGTTTGGGGACCGCCGCCACCGGGGAGCTGTTTTTT
CASLISSLGTAATGELFF